What follows describes a single T cell receptor (beta chain). No antigen is known for it. The sample belongs to a study of cytomegalovirus exposure and HLA in healthy donors. On the study more broadly: A subsequent analysis stated that the 100 to 150 validation repertoires were run on the same platform as the 650 to 850 first-cohort repertoires. Study-wide points: Overall, under 200 TCR beta chains were annotated as cytomegalovirus-associated. Generally TCR sequences proved uncommon, though certain public TCRs appeared in numerous donors.

Measured with immunoSEQ multiplex PCR; TCRdb has only the in-frame clones, and not every one. The sample includes 250,000 to 350,000 clones, roughly 90% of them seen just once. This CDR3 spans 16 amino acids. Germline lookup yields CDR1 SGHVS and CDR2 FQNEAQ. V was trimmed by 0 bases and J by 2 bases, leaving 13 bases between them. The chain combines TRBV7-8 with TRBJ2-5, with TRBD1 as a possible D gene (5 bases). This sequence was found in a woman aged 18-29 years in good health and CMV-seronegative. Sequencing used PBMCs. CDR3 coding DNA: TGTGCCAGCAGCTTAGCCTTGACAGTGCCACAAGAGACCCAGTACTTC. This sequence encodes CASSLALTVPQETQYF.